One and the same sample provided the 32 T cell receptor beta chains below, sequenced in a study of blood T cell repertoires in COVID-19. This table comes from immunoSEQ multiplex PCR, and its TCRdb copy is limited to in-frame clones, with some not included. The table has about 15,000 clones, 92% seen once; the top ten hold approximately 7.7%. The sample comprised peripheral blood. Receptor source: a human donor with active COVID-19. The donor label of this sample is uncertain.

The rearrangement joins TRBV6-4 to TRBJ2-6; 12 bases are shared with TRBD1. This CDR3 comprises 19 residues. V lost 4 bases to trimming and J lost 0 bases; unmatched junction nucleotides: 7. CDR1 and CDR2 (germline): MRHNA, SNTAGT. The CDR3 DNA reads as TGTGCCAGCAGTGCCGGGACAGGGGGCTCACTCTCTGGGGCCAACGTCCTGACTTTC. It is translated as CASSAGTGGSLSGANVLTF.

This clone was found a few times. The V gene is TRBV7-9, the J gene TRBJ1-4; no definite D call. Germline CDR1 and CDR2: SEHNR and FQNEAQ (reference sequence). Trimming left V 3 bases short and J 7 bases short, with 12 bases between. The CDR3 covers 14 residues. CDR3 bases: TGTGCCAGCAGCTTCTCGGGAGACGCTGAAAAACTGTTTTTT. It encodes CASSFSGDAEKLFF.

V usage is TRBV27 and J usage is TRBJ2-2; D might be TRBD1 (6 bases). The germline CDR1 and CDR2 sequences are MNHEY and SMNVEV (reference sequence). Trimming left V 6 bases short and J 6 bases short, with 8 bases between. The CDR3 extends over 12 amino acids. The CDR3 region is CASRRQAGELFF. CDR3 DNA sequence: TGTGCCAGCAGAAGACAGGCCGGGGAGCTGTTTTTT.

The J gene is TRBJ1-5, the V gene TRBV19, with TRBD1 matching over 7 bases. The CDR3 contains 13 residues. Germline V CDR1 and CDR2: LNHDA, SQIVND (reference sequence). V lost 4 bases to trimming and J lost 6 bases; unmatched junction nucleotides: 3. The CDR3 nucleotides read TGTGCCAGTAGTAGACAGGGAGGTCAGCCCCAGCATTTT. Encoded protein: CASSRQGGQPQHF.

J is TRBJ2-1 and V is TRBV29-1, with 10 bases aligning to TRBD2. CDR1 and CDR2 (germline): SQVTM, ANQGSEA. The length of the CDR3 is 15 residues. V lost 5 bases to trimming and J lost 7 bases; unmatched junction nucleotides: 11. DNA for the CDR3: TGCAGCGTTCCCAAAACTAGCGGGGCGTTGAATGAGCAGTTCTTC. This translates into CSVPKTSGALNEQFF.

The V gene is TRBV5-1, the J gene TRBJ1-4, with 7 bases identical to TRBD1. The CDR3 covers 15 residues. Germline loops: CDR1 SGHRS, CDR2 YFSETQ. With V trimmed by 3 bases and J by 0 bases, 2 bases remained unmatched. The CDR3 nucleotides read TGCGCCAGCAGCTCGGGACAGCCAACTAATGAAAAACTGTTTTTT. This sequence encodes CASSSGQPTNEKLFF.

V gene TRBV11-3 combines with J gene TRBJ2-5; 8 bases agree with TRBD2. V lost 0 bases to trimming and J lost 7 bases; unmatched junction nucleotides: 7. The germline CDR1 and CDR2 sequences are SGHNT and YENEEA. The CDR3 loop spans 15 amino acids. CDR3 amino acids: CASSLETGTRGTQYF. CDR3 nucleotide sequence: TGTGCCAGCAGCTTAGAAACCGGGACTAGGGGGACCCAGTACTTC.

This clone was observed once. The chain employs TRBV7-2 and TRBJ2-3; TRBD1 matches 8 bases. V lost 1 base, J lost 1 base, and 1 base stayed unmatched. The germline V gene encodes CDR1 SGHTA and CDR2 FQGNSA. The CDR3 spans 15 residues. This CDR3 reads CASSLVGQGTDTQYF. The DNA for the CDR3 is TGTGCCAGCAGCTTAGTGGGACAGGGCACAGATACGCAGTATTTT.

The V gene is TRBV18, the J gene TRBJ1-1; 9 positions agree with TRBD1. The trim removed 4 bases at V and 1 base at J, leaving 4 bases unmatched. CDR3 size: 15 residues. Germline V lookup: CDR1 KGHSH, CDR2 LQKENI. DNA of the CDR3: TGTGCCAGCTCACTCGGGACAGGGACGAACACTGAAGCTTTCTTT. Translated: CASSLGTGTNTEAFF.

In DNA, the CDR3 is TGCAGCGTTGGTGGGACAGGGGTCTCCCCCTACGAGCAGTACTTC. It yields the protein CSVGGTGVSPYEQYF. This rearrangement joins TRBV29-1 to TRBJ2-7; TRBD1 agrees at 10 bases. The CDR3 loop spans 15 amino acids. Germline V gene lookup returns CDR1 SQVTM and CDR2 ANQGSEA. Trimming cost V 4 bases and J 2 bases; bases outside gene matches: 8.

The J gene is TRBJ2-3, the V gene TRBV3-1 (or the pseudogene TRBV3-2); 14 nucleotides match TRBD2. The germline CDR1 and CDR2 sequences are LGHDT and YNNKEL (reference sequence). The CDR3 contains 18 residues. The V segment lost 4 bases and the J segment 1 base; nucleotides outside the gene matches: 7. The CDR3 DNA reads as TGTGCCAGCAGCCGCGAGACGACTAGCGGGGGGGGCACAGATACGCAGTATTTT. As protein: CASSRETTSGGGTDTQYF.

The chain joins TRBV4-2 to TRBJ2-7; 7 bases are shared with TRBD2. CDR1 and CDR2 (germline): LGHNA, YNFKEQ. J lost 0 bases, V lost 0 bases, and 5 bases had no gene match. The CDR3 runs to 16 residues. The CDR3 is CASSQDGSGGSYEQYF. The CDR3 bases are TGTGCCAGCAGCCAAGATGGGTCGGGGGGCTCCTACGAGCAGTACTTC.

This clone was picked up one time. The chain couples TRBV5-6 to TRBJ2-2, with D perhaps TRBD2 (6 bases). Germline lookup yields CDR1 SGHDT and CDR2 YYEEEE. The length of the CDR3 is 15 residues. V was shortened by 4 bases and J by 2 bases, with 12 bases between the two germline ends. CDR3 DNA: TGTGCCAGCAGCGAGGGACTTACAAACACCGGGGAGCTGTTTTTT. Encoded protein: CASSEGLTNTGELFF.

The chain couples TRBV5-1 to TRBJ2-1, with 7 positions matching TRBD2. The CDR3 runs to 14 residues. Germline trimming cut 7 bases from V and 7 bases from J; bases unmatched to any gene: 11. Germline V gives CDR1 SGHRS, CDR2 YFSETQ. The DNA of the CDR3 is TGCGCCAGCGCTGGGGGGGAGCAGGTAAATGAGCAGTTCTTC. It is translated as CASAGGEQVNEQFF.

The CDR3 DNA sequence: TGTGCCAGTAGTAGAAGGCGGGGGGGCCAACACAATGAGCAGTTCTTC. Translating gives CASSRRRGGQHNEQFF. The V gene is TRBV19, the J gene TRBJ2-1; 9 nucleotides line up with TRBD2. Unmatched junction bases numbered 9, after V lost 4 bases and J lost 5 bases. This CDR3 comprises 16 residues. Germline V lookup: CDR1 LNHDA, CDR2 SQIVND (reference sequence).

This chain links TRBV2 with TRBJ1-1; D may be TRBD1 (5 bases). The CDR3 has 13 residues. The germline V gene encodes CDR1 SNHLY and CDR2 FYNNEI. Trimming removed 6 bases from V and 1 base from J, with 9 bases in between. DNA for the CDR3: TGTGCCAGCAGGGACACAGGGAACACTGAAGCTTTCTTT. It specifies CASRDTGNTEAFF. Filled out from reference TRBV2 and TRBJ1-1, the complete variable domain reads EPEVTQTPSHQVTQMGQEVILRCVPISNHLYFYWYRQILGQKVEFLVSFYNNEISEKSEIFDDQFSVERPDGSNFTLKIRSTKLEDSAMYFCASRDTGNTEAFFGQGTRLTVV.

The V and J genes are TRBV19 and TRBJ2-7, with D perhaps matching TRBD1 (6 bases). This CDR3 contains 15 residues. Germline V gene data show CDR1 as LNHDA and CDR2 as SQIVND (reference sequence). The CDR3 DNA sequence: TGTGCATCCCAAATGGGGGCGGAGAGCTCCTACGAGCAGTACTTC. Translated, it gives CASQMGAESSYEQYF.

This chain uses TRBV2 with TRBJ1-3, with TRBD1 matching 8 bases. Unmatched junction bases numbered 7, after V lost 3 bases and J lost 0 bases. The CDR3 runs to 17 residues. Germline V gene lookup returns CDR1 SNHLY and CDR2 FYNNEI. In DNA, the CDR3 is TGTGCCAGCAGTGATGGGACAGGCGCTTACTCTGGAAACACCATATATTTT. This encodes CASSDGTGAYSGNTIYF.

V and J are TRBV11-3 and TRBJ2-2; D is undetermined. V was clipped by 3 bases and J by 8 bases, with 7 bases between them. There are 12 residues in the CDR3. Germline CDR1 is SGHNT and CDR2 is YENEEA. The CDR3 protein is CASSFTSGELFF. The DNA of the CDR3 is TGTGCCAGCAGCTTTACTTCAGGGGAGCTGTTTTTT. Full variable domain (outside the CDR3, taken from reference TRBV11-3 and TRBJ2-2): EAGVVQSPRYKIIEKKQPVAFWCNPISGHNTLYWYLQNLGQGPELLIRYENEEAVDDSQLPKDRFSAERLKGVDSTLKIQPAELGDSAVYLCASSFTSGELFFGEGSRLTVL.

The chain joins TRBV30 to TRBJ1-2, with 12 bases that match TRBD1. J was trimmed by 8 bases and V by 3 bases; bases with no gene match: 7. The CDR3 extends over 14 amino acids. From germline, CDR1 is GTSNPN and CDR2 SVGIG (reference sequence). CDR3 residues: CAWRIAGTGGGYTF. CDR3 coding DNA: TGTGCCTGGAGGATAGCCGGGACAGGGGGCGGCTACACCTTC.

CDR3 in amino acids: CASRPPSGRLYEQYF. The CDR3 DNA is TGTGCCAGCAGGCCCCCAAGCGGGAGGCTATACGAGCAGTACTTC. The chain couples TRBV28 to TRBJ2-7; 9 bases line up with TRBD2. This CDR3 is 15 amino acids long. Germline CDR1 MDHEN, CDR2 SYDVKM. The ends lost 6 bases at V and 4 bases at J; junction bases unmatched: 10.

This chain links TRBV28 with TRBJ1-1; D not resolved. Germline values: CDR1 MDHEN, CDR2 SYDVKM. This CDR3 has 14 residues. V lost 5 bases and J 3 bases, leaving 13 bases between the germline ends. The CDR3, as DNA: TGTGCCAGCAGTCCTACCGCCGAATACACTGAAGCTTTCTTT. This encodes CASSPTAEYTEAFF.

This clone was counted once. V and J are TRBV11-2 and TRBJ2-5; maybe TRBD2 (6 bases). The CDR3 totals 13 residues. Trimming stripped 4 bases from V and 10 bases from J, with 16 bases between. Germline V gene sequence: CDR1 SGHAT, CDR2 FQNNGV. CDR3 loop: CASSSTTEGGQYF. CDR3 sequence (DNA): TGTGCCAGCAGCTCTACGACCGAGGGAGGCCAGTACTTC.

The chain employs TRBV6-5 and TRBJ1-1; D ambiguous. CDR1 and CDR2 from the germline V gene are MNHEY and SVGAGI. V lost 3 bases and J 1 base, leaving 6 bases between the germline ends. The CDR3 contains 13 residues. The CDR3 nucleotides read TGTGCCAGCAGTTATACGCGGAACACTGAAGCTTTCTTT. Encoded protein: CASSYTRNTEAFF.

DNA for the CDR3: TGCAGCGTTGCTCTCAGGACAGGGGGCGTCTATGGCTACACCTTC. It yields the protein CSVALRTGGVYGYTF. The chain employs TRBV29-1 and TRBJ1-2, with 11 positions matching TRBD1. The germline V gene encodes CDR1 SQVTM and CDR2 ANQGSEA. The CDR3 covers 15 residues. V trimming: 4 bases; J trimming: 4 bases; junction bases outside the gene matches: 8.

The J gene is TRBJ2-5, the V gene TRBV27; D perhaps matches TRBD1 (5 bases). The germline V and J ends were trimmed by 6 bases and 5 bases, with 16 bases remaining between them. The length of the CDR3 is 14 residues. CDR1 and CDR2 (germline): MNHEY, SMNVEV (reference sequence). CDR3 in amino acids: CASRTDSMIETQYF. CDR3 DNA: TGTGCCAGCAGGACCGACAGTATGATCGAGACCCAGTACTTC.

The J gene is TRBJ2-5, the V gene TRBV10-2, with 12 bases fitting TRBD2. The CDR3 runs 16 residues. Trimming removed 6 bases from V and 2 bases from J; junction bases left unmatched: 7. CDR1 is WSHSY, CDR2 SAAADI, per germline. This CDR3 reads CASSRTSGEIQETQYF. The DNA of the CDR3 is TGCGCCAGCAGCAGGACTAGCGGGGAGATACAAGAGACCCAGTACTTC.

This chain uses TRBV28 with TRBJ1-1; no clear D gene. Germline-derived CDR1 and CDR2 are MDHEN and SYDVKM. V was cut by 4 bases and J by 11 bases, with 17 bases left in between. This CDR3 spans 13 amino acids. This CDR3 is CASSSPGGPKAFF. The CDR3, as DNA: TGTGCCAGCAGTTCCCCAGGCGGGCCGAAGGCTTTCTTT.

This clone showed up just once. J is TRBJ1-5 and V is TRBV4-2; perhaps TRBD1 as D (5 bases). There are 16 residues in the CDR3. From germline, CDR1 is LGHNA and CDR2 YNFKEQ. V shed 1 base and J shed 1 base, with 11 bases lying between them. The CDR3, as DNA: TGTGCCAGCAGCCAAGGGGCGGGGGAGAGCAATCAGCCCCAGCATTTT. It is translated as CASSQGAGESNQPQHF.

This chain joins TRBV2 and TRBJ2-4, with D possibly matching TRBD2 (5 bases). Germline V gives CDR1 SNHLY, CDR2 FYNNEI. Deletions cut 4 bases from V and 6 bases from J, with 13 bases between. CDR3 length equals 14 residues. CDR3 sequence (DNA): TGTGCCAGCAGTGCTAGCTATCTGAGAAACATTCAGTACTTC. It translates to CASSASYLRNIQYF.

The rearrangement joins TRBV3-1 (or the pseudogene TRBV3-2) to TRBJ2-3; TRBD2 aligns across 7 bases. Germline V gene data show CDR1 as LGHDT and CDR2 as YNNKEL (reference sequence). The J segment lost 7 bases and the V segment lost 5 bases, leaving 12 bases of the junction unmatched. The CDR3 contains 15 residues. The CDR3 coding sequence is TGTGCCAGCAGCTTAGCTAGCGGCCTTAGGCATACGCAGTATTTT. This codes for CASSLASGLRHTQYF.

This sequence joins TRBV5-4 and TRBJ2-3, with no clear D. Germline-derived CDR1 and CDR2 are SGHNT and YYREEE (reference sequence). The CDR3 has 12 amino acids. V was clipped by 4 bases and J by 2 bases, with 5 bases between them. The CDR3 DNA follows: TGTGCCAGCAGCCCAGACACAGATACGCAGTATTTT. It codes for CASSPDTDTQYF.